Reported below is one T cell receptor beta chain. Antigen: not known. This specimen belongs to a study of graft-versus-host responses after intestinal transplantation. The study's findings and limits: Circulating GvH clone levels at their peak were associated with HvG declines (early post-transplant).

Sequencing was performed with immunoSEQ multiplex PCR; in TCRdb, only in-frame clones are kept and a portion is missing. Of 130,000 to 150,000 clones in the sample, about nine tenths are singletons; the top ten hold around 0.19%. This CDR3 spans 14 amino acids. Germline V gene data show CDR1 as SGDLS and CDR2 as YYNGEE. V lost 0 bases, J lost 2 bases, and 9 bases lay in between. The gene calls are TRBV9 and TRBJ2-7, with a possible D match to TRBD1 (6 bases). The sequences come from unstimulated CD4+ T cells sorted from spleen or lymph node cells, collected before intestinal transplant. The receptor comes from a human donor who received an intestinal transplant. The CDR3 bases are TGTGCCAGCAGCGTAGCCGGACAGCCCTACGAGCAGTACTTC. It encodes CASSVAGQPYEQYF. The full variable domain, rest sourced from reference TRBV9 and TRBJ2-7, is DSGVTQTPKHLITATGQRVTLRCSPRSGDLSVYWYQQSLDQGLQFLIQYYNGEERAKGNILERFSAQQFPDLHSELNLSSLELGDSALYFCASSVAGQPYEQYFGPGTRLTVT.